Presented here are 7 T cell receptor beta chains from one specimen sequenced in a study of identical twins. A single record per CDR3 protein comes from TCRdb applying MiXCR to the 5' RACE reads. The sample has about 810,000 distinct CDR3 sequences, roughly 12% seen once. This same sample was also part of a study on yellow fever vaccine responses in identical twins.

Sequenced: PBMCs. Receptor source: a woman under 30 in good health.

CDR3 coding DNA: TGCAGTGTTAAGGGGGGCCTAAGCACCGGGGAGCTGTTTTTT. Translating it yields CSVKGGLSTGELFF. V gene TRBV20-1 combines with J gene TRBJ2-2; D possibly uses TRBD1 or TRBD2 (6 bases each). The V gene's germline CDR1 is DFQATT and CDR2 SNEGSKA (reference sequence). The CDR3 runs to 14 residues. Trimming took 7 bases from V and 4 from J, leaving 16 bases between them.

The chain employs TRBV28 and TRBJ2-5; D might be TRBD2 (6 bases). The CDR3 loop spans 11 amino acids. The V end lost 8 bases, the J end lost 10 bases, and 14 bases lay between the germline ends. The germline V gene encodes CDR1 MDHEN and CDR2 SYDVKM. The CDR3 protein is CASSTGVGQYF. The CDR3, as DNA: TGTGCCAGCTCCACGGGAGTGGGCCAGTACTTC.

The chain combines TRBV5-4 with TRBJ2-4; 9 nucleotides match TRBD1. Germline V gene sequence: CDR1 SGHNT, CDR2 YYREEE (reference sequence). The CDR3 runs 14 residues. V lost 2 bases and J lost 4; bases outside the gene matches: 1. In DNA form, the CDR3 reads TGTGCCAGCAGCTTCGGGACAGGGAAAAACATTCAGTACTTC. Amino acid sequence: CASSFGTGKNIQYF.

The chain joins TRBV5-1 to TRBJ2-7; 12 nucleotides align to TRBD2. V lost 0 bases to trimming and J lost 4 bases; unmatched junction nucleotides: 8. The V gene's germline CDR1 is SGHRS and CDR2 YFSETQ. The CDR3 is 17 residues long. The CDR3 DNA sequence: TGCGCCAGCAGCTTGGGAGCGCTAGCGGGAGGGCCTTACGAGCAGTACTTC. Its protein product is CASSLGALAGGPYEQYF.

The chain is built from TRBV27 and TRBJ2-3; D is perhaps TRBD1 (5 bases). This CDR3 has 13 amino acids. The V end was cut by 2 bases, the J end by 6 bases, with 9 bases between. The germline CDR1 and CDR2 sequences are MNHEY and SMNVEV (reference sequence). The CDR3 DNA reads TGTGCCAGCAGTTTAATTGGGGCTGATACGCAGTATTTT. Encoded protein: CASSLIGADTQYF.

This clonotype was counted between two and nine times. V and J are TRBV5-5 and TRBJ1-1; D perhaps matches TRBD1 (5 bases). CDR1 is SGHKS, CDR2 YYEKEE, per germline (reference sequence). Trimming took 2 bases from V and 2 from J, leaving 10 bases between them. CDR3 length: 14 residues. CDR3 protein: CASSFRVVNTEAFF. The CDR3 DNA reads TGTGCCAGCAGCTTCAGGGTAGTCAACACTGAAGCTTTCTTT. Full variable domain (missing parts from reference TRBV5-5 and TRBJ1-1): DAGVTQSPTHLIKTRGQQVTLRCSPISGHKSVSWYQQVLGQGPQFIFQYYEKEERGRGNFPDRFSARQFPNYSSELNVNALLLGDSALYLCASSFRVVNTEAFFGQGTRLTVV.

This chain joins TRBV19 and TRBJ2-2; D is undetermined. The germline CDR1 and CDR2 sequences are LNHDA and SQIVND (reference sequence). V lost 3 bases and J lost 2, with 10 bases in between. The CDR3 runs to 15 residues. CDR3 in DNA: TGTGCCAGTAGTATTGCGACCGATAACACCGGGGAGCTGTTTTTT. It codes for CASSIATDNTGELFF.